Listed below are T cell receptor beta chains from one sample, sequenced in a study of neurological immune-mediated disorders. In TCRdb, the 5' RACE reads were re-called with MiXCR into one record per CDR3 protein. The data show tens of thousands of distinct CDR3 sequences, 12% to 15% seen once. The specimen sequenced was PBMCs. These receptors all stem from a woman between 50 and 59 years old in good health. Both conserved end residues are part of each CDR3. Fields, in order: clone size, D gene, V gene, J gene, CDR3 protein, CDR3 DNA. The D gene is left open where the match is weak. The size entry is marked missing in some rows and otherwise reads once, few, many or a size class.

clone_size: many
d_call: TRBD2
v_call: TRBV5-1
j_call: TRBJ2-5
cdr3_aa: CASSALAGGPEETQYF
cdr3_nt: TGCGCCAGCAGCGCCCTAGCGGGAGGGCCCGAAGAGACCCAGTACTTC

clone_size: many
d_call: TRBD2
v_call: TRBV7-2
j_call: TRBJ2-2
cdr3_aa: CASSLGLAGGSGELFF
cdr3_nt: TGTGCCAGCAGCTTAGGTCTAGCGGGGGGCTCCGGGGAGCTGTTTTTT

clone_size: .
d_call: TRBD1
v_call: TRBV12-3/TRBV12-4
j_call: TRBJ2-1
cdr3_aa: CASTLGRGFSGTGLNEQFF
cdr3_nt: TGTGCCAGCACCCTTGGGCGAGGCTTTTCCGGGACAGGGTTAAATGAGCAGTTCTTC

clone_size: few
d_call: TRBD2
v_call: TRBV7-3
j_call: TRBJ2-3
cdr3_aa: CASSPRGGSADTQYF
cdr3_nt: TGTGCCAGCAGCCCTCGGGGGGGGTCTGCAGATACGCAGTATTTT

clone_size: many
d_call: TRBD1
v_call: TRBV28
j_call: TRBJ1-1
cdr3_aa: CASSQTGTGEVGTEAFF
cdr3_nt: TGTGCCAGCAGTCAGACCGGGACAGGGGAGGTGGGCACTGAAGCTTTCTTT

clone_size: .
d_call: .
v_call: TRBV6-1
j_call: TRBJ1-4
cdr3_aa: CASSQEGGWTAEKLFF
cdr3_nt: TGTGCCAGCAGTCAAGAGGGTGGATGGACAGCCGAAAAACTGTTTTTT

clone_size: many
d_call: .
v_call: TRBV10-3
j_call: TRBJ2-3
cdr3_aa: CAISESSTDTQYF
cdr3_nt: TGTGCCATCAGTGAGTCAAGCACAGATACGCAGTATTTT

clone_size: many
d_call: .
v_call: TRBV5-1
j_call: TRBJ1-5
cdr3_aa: CASKKGQRPNQPQHF
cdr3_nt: TGCGCCAGCAAAAAGGGCCAGAGGCCCAATCAGCCCCAGCATTTT

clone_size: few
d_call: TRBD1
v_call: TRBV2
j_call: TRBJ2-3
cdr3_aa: CASRWTGATDTQYF
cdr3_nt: TGTGCCAGCAGGTGGACAGGGGCAACAGATACGCAGTATTTT

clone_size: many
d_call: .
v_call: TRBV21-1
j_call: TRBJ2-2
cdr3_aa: CASSALPTGTRNTGELFF
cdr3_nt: TGTGCCAGCAGCGCGCTTCCCACAGGGACCCGGAACACCGGGGAGCTGTTTTTT

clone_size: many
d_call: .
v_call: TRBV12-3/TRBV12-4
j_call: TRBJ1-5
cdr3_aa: CASSGTAIINQPQHF
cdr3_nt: TGTGCCAGCAGTGGGACGGCGATAATCAATCAGCCCCAGCATTTT

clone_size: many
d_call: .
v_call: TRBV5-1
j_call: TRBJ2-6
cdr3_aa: CASSFRQMSGANVLTF
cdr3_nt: TGCGCCAGCAGCTTCCGCCAGATGTCTGGGGCCAACGTCCTGACTTTC

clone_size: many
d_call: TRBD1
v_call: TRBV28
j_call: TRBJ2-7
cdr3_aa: CASSLIGTVEQYF
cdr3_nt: TGTGCCAGCAGTTTAATCGGGACAGTCGAGCAGTACTTC

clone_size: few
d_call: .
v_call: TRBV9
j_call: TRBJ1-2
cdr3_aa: CASSPEGGRGYTF
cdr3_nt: TGTGCCAGCAGCCCCGAGGGGGGACGTGGCTACACCTTC

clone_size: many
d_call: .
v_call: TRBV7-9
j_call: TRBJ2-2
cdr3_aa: CASSLKRVSGTGELFF
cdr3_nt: TGTGCCAGCAGCCTCAAAAGGGTTTCAGGCACCGGGGAGCTGTTTTTT

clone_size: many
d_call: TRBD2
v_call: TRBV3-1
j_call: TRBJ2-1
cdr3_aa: CASSRRTSGAGGEQFF
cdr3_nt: TGTGCCAGCAGCCGACGGACTAGCGGAGCGGGAGGCGAGCAGTTCTTC

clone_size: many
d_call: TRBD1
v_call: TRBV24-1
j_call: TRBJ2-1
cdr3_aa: CATSARDSEQFF
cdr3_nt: TGTGCCACCAGTGCCCGGGACAGCGAGCAGTTCTTC

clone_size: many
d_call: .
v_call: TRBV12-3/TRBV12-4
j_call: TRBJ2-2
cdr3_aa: CASSLELSPWMELFF
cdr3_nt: TGTGCCAGCAGTTTAGAGTTGTCACCATGGATGGAGCTGTTTTTT

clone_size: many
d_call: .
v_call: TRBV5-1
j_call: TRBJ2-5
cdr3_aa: CASSLIPGEEETQYF
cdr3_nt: TGCGCCAGCAGCTTGATTCCGGGGGAGGAAGAGACCCAGTACTTC

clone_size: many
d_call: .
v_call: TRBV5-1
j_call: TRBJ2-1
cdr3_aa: CASSPGMRNEQFF
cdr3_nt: TGCGCCAGCAGCCCGGGGATGCGCAATGAGCAGTTCTTC

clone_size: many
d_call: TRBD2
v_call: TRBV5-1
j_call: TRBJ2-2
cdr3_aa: CASSAGEGLDTGELFF
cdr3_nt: TGCGCCAGCAGCGCCGGCGAGGGACTAGACACCGGGGAGCTGTTTTTT

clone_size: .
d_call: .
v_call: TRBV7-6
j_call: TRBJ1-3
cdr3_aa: CASSIDEYSGNTIYF
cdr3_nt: TGTGCCAGCAGCATAGACGAATACTCTGGAAACACCATATATTTT